A single sample gave rise to the 20 T cell receptor beta chains below, sequenced in a study of cytomegalovirus exposure and HLA in healthy donors. The PCR was carried out with 60 Vbeta primers and 13 Jbeta primers. The method was immunoSEQ multiplex PCR; TCRdb's version includes in-frame clones alone and lacks a portion of them. The table has 150,000 to 200,000 clones, around 80% seen once. The sequenced sample was PBMCs. These receptors all come from a woman younger than 35 in good health and CMV-seropositive.

V usage is TRBV6-5 and J usage is TRBJ2-7; a weak D match, TRBD2 (7 bases). The V gene lost 9 bases and the J gene lost 7 bases, with 19 bases spanning the gap. Germline assignment: CDR1 MNHEY and CDR2 SVGAGI. The CDR3 sequence is 13 residues long. CDR3 in DNA: TGTGCCAGGAGGGGGGGTCCCGGGGCAGAGCAGTACTTC. Encoded protein: CARRGGPGAEQYF.

The rearrangement joins TRBV19 to TRBJ1-1; D not resolved. The CDR3 is 15 residues long. The V gene lost 2 bases and the J gene lost 1 base, with 11 bases spanning the gap. Germline V lookup: CDR1 LNHDA, CDR2 SQIVND (reference sequence). The DNA of the CDR3 is TGTGCCAGTAGTATAACCCCAGTTGAGAACACTGAAGCTTTCTTT. Its protein is CASSITPVENTEAFF.

V and J are TRBV7-9 and TRBJ2-2; D unclear. The CDR3 sequence is 12 residues long. The germline V gene encodes CDR1 SEHNR and CDR2 FQNEAQ (reference sequence). Trimming pared 5 bases from V and 7 bases from J, leaving 8 bases between. CDR3 DNA: TGTGCCAGCAGCCTCTCCTTCGGGGAGCTGTTTTTT. Its translation: CASSLSFGELFF.

The genes are TRBV5-4 and TRBJ2-5, with D possibly being TRBD2 (6 bases). The closer fit of TRBJ2-7 to the DNA end suggests the J call may be wrong. Germline V lookup: CDR1 SGHNT, CDR2 YYREEE (reference sequence). The CDR3 contains 14 residues. The CDR3 coding sequence is TGTGCCAGCAGCAGCCCCGACCGGGGGTTCGAGCAGTACTTC. It yields the protein CASSSPDRGFEQYF.

The chain combines TRBV9 with TRBJ2-5, with 15 bases lining up with TRBD2. The germline CDR1 and CDR2 sequences are SGDLS and YYNGEE. Losses at the gene ends were 4 bases for V and 5 bases for J; bases not matched to a gene: 6. The CDR3 spans 16 residues. Here the CDR3 DNA reads TGTGCCAGCAGCCCGGGGACTAGCGGGGGGAGCGAGACCCAGTACTTC. This gives the protein CASSPGTSGGSETQYF. Full variable domain (outside the CDR3, taken from reference TRBV9 and TRBJ2-5): DSGVTQTPKHLITATGQRVTLRCSPRSGDLSVYWYQQSLDQGLQFLIQYYNGEERAKGNILERFSAQQFPDLHSELNLSSLELGDSALYFCASSPGTSGGSETQYFGPGTRLLVL.

The V and J genes are TRBV9 and TRBJ2-3, with 12 nucleotides matching TRBD2. This CDR3 comprises 16 residues. The ends lost 3 bases at V and 1 base at J; junction bases unmatched: 3. Germline values: CDR1 SGDLS, CDR2 YYNGEE. The chain's CDR3 is CASSDWTSGGTDTQYF. The CDR3 DNA sequence: TGTGCCAGCAGCGACTGGACTAGCGGGGGCACAGATACGCAGTATTTT.

The chain recombines TRBV5-4 with TRBJ2-3; TRBD2 matches 9 bases. V was clipped by 0 bases and J by 6 bases; unmatched bases: 8. The germline gives CDR1 SGHNT, CDR2 YYREEE (reference sequence). This CDR3 spans 16 amino acids. The CDR3 loop reads CASSLEGGGAWDTQYF. CDR3 nucleotide sequence: TGTGCCAGCAGCTTGGAGGGCGGGGGGGCCTGGGATACGCAGTATTTT.

The chain links TRBV18 to TRBJ2-7; 10 nucleotides match TRBD1. The CDR3 is 15 amino acids. With 3 bases clipped from V and 5 bases from J, the junction kept 7 bases outside the gene matches. The germline V gene has CDR1 KGHSH and CDR2 LQKENI. For the CDR3, the DNA is TGTGCCAGCTCACCCGGGACAGGGGTATTCCACGAGCAGTACGTC. Amino acids: CASSPGTGVFHEQYV.

The chain combines TRBV6-6 with TRBJ2-1; 11 positions match TRBD2. Germline V lookup: CDR1 MNHNY, CDR2 SVGAGI (reference sequence). The ends lost 2 bases at V and 6 bases at J; junction bases unmatched: 3. The CDR3 covers 15 residues. Written as DNA, the CDR3 is TGTGCCAGCAGTTACCCTAGCGGGGGGACCAATGAGCAGTTCTTC. It encodes CASSYPSGGTNEQFF.

The chain is built from TRBV7-3 and TRBJ2-5, with TRBD2 matching 9 bases. This CDR3 is built from 17 residues. Germline V gives CDR1 SGHTA, CDR2 FQGTGA. The V segment lost 2 bases and the J segment 5 bases; nucleotides outside the gene matches: 12. The CDR3 DNA is TGTGCCAGCAGCTTAGGTTCTGCTAGCGGGATAGGTGAGACCCAGTACTTC. This translates into CASSLGSASGIGETQYF.

The genes are TRBV13 and TRBJ1-2, with 7 positions matching TRBD1. V dropped 2 bases and J dropped 7; count of bases not matched to a gene: 4. There are 13 residues in the CDR3. Germline V gene lookup returns CDR1 PRHDT and CDR2 FYEKMQ (reference sequence). The chain's CDR3 is CASSLFTGVGYTF. The CDR3 DNA reads TGTGCCAGCAGCTTATTCACAGGGGTTGGCTACACCTTC.

This clone was detected once. The chain links TRBV5-6 to TRBJ2-7; the match to TRBD2 covers 10 bases. The V gene's germline CDR1 is SGHDT and CDR2 YYEEEE. With 4 bases clipped from V and 0 bases from J, the junction kept 4 bases outside the gene matches. This CDR3 spans 15 amino acids. The CDR3 sequence is CASSPLAGGSYEQYV. The CDR3 DNA follows: TGTGCCAGCAGCCCCTTAGCGGGGGGCTCCTACGAGCAGTACGTC.

The chain couples TRBV2 to TRBJ1-4; 7 bases align to TRBD1. Trimming cost V 6 bases and J 0 bases; bases outside gene matches: 4. Germline lookup yields CDR1 SNHLY and CDR2 FYNNEI. This CDR3 has 15 amino acids. The DNA of the CDR3 is TGTGCCAGCAGGCACAGGGGAGCAACTAATGAAAAACTGTTTTTT. This encodes CASRHRGATNEKLFF.

The V gene is TRBV29-1, the J gene TRBJ2-6; 10 nucleotides match TRBD2. Unmatched junction bases numbered 5, after V lost 5 bases and J lost 1 base. Germline values: CDR1 SQVTM, CDR2 ANQGSEA. The CDR3 is 16 residues long. CDR3 amino acids: CSVSGGAGSGANVLTF. CDR3 DNA: TGCAGCGTTAGCGGGGGGGCCGGGTCTGGGGCCAACGTCCTGACTTTC.

The V call is TRBV7-6, the J call TRBJ2-5; 9 nucleotides match TRBD2. J was trimmed by 5 bases and V by 5 bases; bases with no gene match: 6. The CDR3 loop spans 14 amino acids. Germline V CDR1 and CDR2: SGHVS, FNYEAQ. CDR3 protein: CASSGSGGRETQYF. The CDR3 DNA reads TGTGCCAGCAGCGGCAGCGGGGGGAGGGAGACCCAGTACTTC.

The genes are TRBV30 and TRBJ1-2; D gene uncertain. Germline V gene lookup returns CDR1 GTSNPN and CDR2 SVGIG (reference sequence). V gave up 0 bases and J gave up 3 bases, with 11 bases separating them. The CDR3 has 14 residues. CDR3 DNA: TGTGCCTGGAGTGTGGGCCAGTTCGACTATGGCTACACCTTC. Translating it yields CAWSVGQFDYGYTF.

In its sample, this clone was seen a few times. This rearrangement joins TRBV29-1 to TRBJ2-1; D is possibly TRBD2 (6 bases). V lost 6 bases and J lost 7, with 19 bases in between. Germline lookup yields CDR1 SQVTM and CDR2 ANQGSEA. The CDR3 extends over 14 amino acids. The CDR3 is CSVVISSSGNEQFF. Written as DNA, the CDR3 is TGCAGCGTCGTGATATCGTCGAGCGGGAATGAGCAGTTCTTC.

By frequency in the sample, this clone is large (0.1 to 1%). The rearrangement links TRBV28 to TRBJ2-7, with D maybe TRBD2 (6 bases). This CDR3 spans 13 amino acids. Germline values: CDR1 MDHEN, CDR2 SYDVKM. V gave up 5 bases and J gave up 2 bases, with 10 bases separating them. CDR3 amino acids: CASSPPGAYEQYF. The CDR3 DNA reads TGTGCCAGCAGTCCTCCGGGGGCCTACGAGCAGTACTTC.

This clone was seen just once. The chain has TRBV6-5 and TRBJ1-5; D not resolved. From germline, CDR1 is MNHEY and CDR2 SVGAGI. The CDR3 contains 14 residues. V was cut by 10 bases and J by 2 bases, with 15 bases left in between. CDR3 loop: CATSPSGGNQPQHF. DNA for the CDR3: TGTGCCACCTCGCCCTCCGGGGGCAATCAGCCCCAGCATTTT.

This chain links TRBV6-6 with TRBJ1-4, with D perhaps TRBD1 (5 bases). V lost 6 bases and J 8 bases, leaving 16 bases between the germline ends. The CDR3 length is 14 residues. Per germline, CDR1 MNHNY and CDR2 SVGAGI (reference sequence). The DNA of the CDR3 is TGTGCCAGCAGCAAGGGAGGGGTATTGGAAAAACTGTTTTTT. As protein: CASSKGGVLEKLFF.